This T cell receptor beta chain was identified in a study of blood T cell repertoires in COVID-19 (dated by TCRdb to between 2020 and 2021). Describing the broader study: Collaborator samples came from the United States, Italy and Spain and covered acute and convalescent phases of COVID-19. Samples were obtained from the ongoing ImmuneRACE study (first 160 participants) and from over 1,000 subjects provided by 6 global collaborators. Subjects who had been exposed to COVID-19, were actively infected with it, or had recovered from it provided the deeply sampled blood TCRbeta repertoires that made up the dataset. Nearly every sample came with metadata listing a de-identified subject ID, COVID-19 status, age in years and sex. Where available, HLA class I and class II types were taken from metadata supplied by the sample provider and were not determined by assay-based typing. The material from the prospective study consisted of cDNA or gDNA derived from T cells, B-cell-depleted T cells, or PBMCs. The repertoires were released in a freely available public database meant as a resource for research on the immune response to SARS-CoV-2. Results and caveats for the whole study, not just this receptor: The amount of clinical and demographic metadata varied by source and participant and was provided uncurated.

Of note for this clone: Its cognate antigen has yet to be identified. No qualities accompany the bases; no much larger clone lies one base away.

The immunoSEQ Assay, a bias-controlled multiplex PCR, was used to amplify TCRbeta CDR3 regions from genomic DNA. Per the source publication's procedure: The number of nucleated cells in each sample was estimated by amplification of reference gene primers within the assay. Sequence reads were collapsed and filtered to measure the absolute abundance of every unique TCRbeta CDR3 rearrangement. For each sample, productive Simpson clonality was calculated as the square root of Simpson's diversity index across productive rearrangements. TCRdb took this table from immuneACCESS and kept in-frame rearrangements with V and J called. Such tables lack part of the clones; where checked against another copy, unresolved V genes explain under half of the gap, and the rest is unexplained. V and J calls plus clone size are reproduced from that table; the DNA served to infer D and trimming. The sample table records a few hundred thousand clones; about 86% of these occur just once. The top ten clones comprise around 3.7% of the sample.

The CDR3 numbers 13 residues from cysteine through phenylalanine. The retained sequence is limited to the CDR3, 39 bases, with the frame set at the first base. V gives up 4 bases and J gives up 4 bases, and the segment between their germline ends measures 12 bases. Per the germline V gene (reference sequence), SGHNT is the CDR1 and YYREEE is the CDR2. In the prospective study, participants were about 18 to 95 years old, resided in fewer than 25 geographic areas of the United States, and were enrolled through a virtual design. To assign participants to cohorts, the prospective study relied on clinical history that participants themselves reported in a screening survey and a study questionnaire. Recovered participants in ImmuneRACE Cohort 3 were defined by two consecutive negative NP/OP PCR tests, clearance by a healthcare professional, or resolution of symptoms. Mobile phlebotomists in the prospective study collected whole blood, serum and a nasopharyngeal or oropharyngeal swab from every participant. Over a roughly 2-month period, participants in the prospective study had the option of providing additional blood draws and questionnaires. Before DNA extraction, prospective study blood samples were shipped either frozen or at room temperature.

This chain joins TRBV5-4 to TRBJ2-7, with the D gene not clear enough to name. The clonotype was recovered from a man in his fifties who had recovered from COVID-19. Material for sequencing was PBMCs or T cells enriched from blood (not recorded which). The bases are TGTGCCAGCAGCGAGATCTCTAAATACGAGCAGTACTTC. Protein translation: CASSEISKYEQYF.